This is a list of T cell receptor beta chains from one sample in a study of PD-L1 blockade in urothelial cancer. Profiling relied on immunoSEQ multiplex PCR, and the TCRdb table lists in-frame clones only, not all of them. The sample lists under 70,000 clones; approximately 80% were seen once. This specimen was PBMCs, taken around atezolizumab (anti-PD-L1) treatment. The receptor set was obtained from a man between 65 and 85 years old with urothelial cancer. Each CDR3 is given with its conserved first and last residue. Each record gives: J gene, D gene, V gene, CDR3 protein, CDR3 DNA. A D gene is named only where the DNA matches it firmly.

TRBJ2-1 | TRBD2 | TRBV11-3 | CASSLERGTSGDYNEQFF | TGTGCCAGCAGCTTAGAGCGGGGGACTAGCGGAGATTACAATGAGCAGTTCTTC
TRBJ2-7 | . | TRBV15 | CATSILRGGPLYEQYF | TGTGCCACCAGCATATTAAGGGGGGGGCCTCTTTACGAGCAGTACTTC
TRBJ1-3 | . | TRBV6-1 | CASGAVLAGNTIYF | TGTGCCAGCGGGGCGGTTCTCGCTGGAAACACCATATATTTT
TRBJ2-1 | TRBD2 | TRBV9 | CASSARGGRDTYNEQFF | TGTGCCAGCAGCGCAAGGGGCGGGAGGGATACCTACAATGAGCAGTTCTTC
TRBJ1-5 | TRBD1 | TRBV4-2 | CASSPGQGKSQPQHF | TGTGCCAGCAGCCCGGGACAGGGGAAAAGTCAGCCCCAGCATTTT
TRBJ1-1 | . | TRBV4-3 | CASSQGGAEDRNTEAFF | TGCGCCAGCAGCCAAGGGGGAGCAGAGGACAGGAACACTGAAGCTTTCTTT
TRBJ2-2 | TRBD2 | TRBV7-2 | CASSPGLAENTGELFF | TGTGCCAGCAGCCCCGGACTAGCGGAGAACACCGGGGAGCTGTTTTTT
TRBJ2-2 | . | TRBV7-6 | CASSPSEATGELFF | TGTGCCAGCAGCCCCTCGGAGGCAACCGGGGAGCTGTTTTTT
TRBJ1-1 | . | TRBV5-6 | CASSFRTVEGAFF | TGTGCCAGCAGCTTTCGGACCGTCGAGGGAGCTTTCTTT
TRBJ1-4 | . | TRBV19 | CASSIGQTSNEKLFF | TGTGCCAGTAGTATAGGACAGACGTCTAATGAAAAACTGTTTTTT
TRBJ2-7 | TRBD1 | TRBV5-5 | CASSLVRDRVYEQYF | TGTGCCAGCAGCTTGGTGCGGGACAGGGTCTACGAGCAGTACTTC
TRBJ2-1 | TRBD2 | TRBV7-2 | CASSSPTRGDEQFF | TGTGCCAGCAGCTCGCCGACCCGGGGGGATGAGCAGTTCTTC
TRBJ2-1 | TRBD2 | TRBV4-3 | CASSQDRAGGASAEQFF | TGCGCCAGCAGCCAAGATAGGGCGGGAGGTGCATCTGCCGAGCAGTTCTTC
TRBJ1-4 | TRBD1 | TRBV5-4 | CASSASLQGTNEKLFF | TGTGCCAGCAGCGCGTCCCTACAGGGGACTAATGAAAAACTGTTTTTT
TRBJ1-5 | TRBD1 | TRBV12-5 | CASVIQGSQPQHF | TGTGCTAGTGTCATACAGGGGAGTCAGCCCCAGCATTTT
TRBJ2-1 | . | TRBV7-9 | CASSLPGDNEQFF | TGTGCCAGCAGCTTACCGGGGGACAATGAGCAGTTCTTC
TRBJ2-3 | . | TRBV7-3 | CASSLNPSDTQYF | TGTGCCAGCAGCTTAAATCCCTCCGATACGCAGTATTTT